The 18 T cell receptor beta chains below all came from one sample that was sequenced in a study of CD8+ T cells in alopecia areata. Treatment of the sample: oral pan-JAK inhibitor, 5-10 mg twice daily. The authors extracted RNA and reverse transcribed it into cDNA as the sequencing template. TCRdb's copy holds only in-frame clones and misses some; the assay was immunoSEQ multiplex PCR. Among fewer than 250,000 clones listed, 35% to 45% were seen once. Here the sequenced sample was CD4+ T cells sorted from blood, taken between weeks 30 and 35, from a patient treated with tofacitinib. These receptors were collected from a human donor with alopecia areata.

This clone came up a few times. Other nucleotide sequences in the sample specify the same CDR3. The V call is TRBV30, the J call TRBJ1-5; 7 bases match TRBD1. Germline CDR1 GTSNPN, CDR2 SVGIG (reference sequence). Losses at the gene ends were 2 bases for V and 2 bases for J; bases not matched to a gene: 3. This CDR3 region has 14 residues. The CDR3 DNA follows: TGTGCCTGGAGTCCCAGGGGGGGCAATCAGCCCCAGCATTTT. Translation gives CAWSPRGGNQPQHF.

V usage is TRBV9 and J usage is TRBJ2-4, with 10 bases identical to TRBD2. This CDR3 is 17 amino acids long. Germline trimming cut 2 bases from V and 1 base from J; bases unmatched to any gene: 6. The germline CDR1 and CDR2 sequences are SGDLS and YYNGEE. The CDR3 DNA is TGTGCCAGCAGCGTCTCCAGCGGGGGGGCGGCCAAAAACATTCAGTACTTC. Protein: CASSVSSGGAAKNIQYF.

Many counts were recorded for this clone. The chain employs TRBV5-1 and TRBJ2-7; TRBD2 might be the D (6 bases). V was shortened by 1 base and J by 5 bases, with 31 bases between the two germline ends. The CDR3 sequence is 20 residues long. CDR1 and CDR2 (germline): SGHRS, YFSETQ. The DNA for the CDR3 is TGCGCCAGCAGCTTGCCATTCCCCGCTAGTCTAGTCGGGGGTAACCACGAGCAGTACTTC. Protein: CASSLPFPASLVGGNHEQYF.

This chain uses TRBV7-2 with TRBJ2-5; D unresolved. The germline V gene encodes CDR1 SGHTA and CDR2 FQGNSA. The CDR3 has 14 residues. Trimming removed 1 base from V and 2 bases from J, with 8 bases in between. CDR3 in amino acids: CASSLVSAQETQYF. The CDR3 DNA reads TGTGCCAGCAGCTTAGTGTCTGCACAAGAGACCCAGTACTTC.

In its sample, this clone was seen a few times. V gene TRBV29-1 combines with J gene TRBJ2-3; D possibly corresponds to TRBD2 (6 bases). The CDR3 is made up of 13 amino acids. Germline loops: CDR1 SQVTM, CDR2 ANQGSEA. V was pared by 4 bases and J by 5 bases, with 13 bases between. CDR3 residues: CSVAREIGDTQYF. CDR3 in DNA: TGCAGCGTTGCCCGGGAGATCGGAGATACGCAGTATTTT.

The sample holds a few counts of this clone. This chain links TRBV7-2 with TRBJ1-3, with unresolved D. The ends were cut back, 7 bases at V and 0 bases at J, with 4 bases in the middle. The germline V gene has CDR1 SGHTA and CDR2 FQGNSA. This CDR3 spans 12 amino acids. The CDR3 is CASKGSGNTIYF. As DNA, the CDR3 is TGTGCCAGCAAGGGCTCTGGAAACACCATATATTTT.

This clone was counted between two and nine times. The chain joins TRBV29-1 to TRBJ2-1; D perhaps matches TRBD2 (5 bases). Trimming removed 5 bases from V and 6 bases from J, with 11 bases in between. The V gene's germline CDR1 is SQVTM and CDR2 ANQGSEA. CDR3 length: 12 residues. The CDR3 nucleotides read TGCAGCGTTCTGCGGGCCGCCAATGAGCAGTTCTTC. It is translated as CSVLRAANEQFF.

The chain couples TRBV5-1 to TRBJ2-3; D ambiguous. CDR3 length: 16 residues. The germline V and J ends were trimmed by 3 bases and 1 base, with 15 bases remaining between them. Germline values: CDR1 SGHRS, CDR2 YFSETQ. The CDR3 here is CASSSQPSSGTDTQYF. The CDR3 coding sequence is TGCGCCAGCAGCTCGCAGCCATCATCGGGCACAGATACGCAGTATTTT.

The chain recombines TRBV6-1 with TRBJ1-2; D is perhaps TRBD1 (5 bases). Germline CDR1 MNHNS, CDR2 SASEGT. V was trimmed by 3 bases and J by 10 bases, leaving 6 bases between them. The CDR3 spans 10 residues. CDR3: CASSEGVYTF. In DNA, the CDR3 is TGTGCCAGCAGTGAGGGGGTCTACACCTTC.

The chain employs TRBV7-9 and TRBJ1-2; no firm D call. Germline V gene lookup returns CDR1 SEHNR and CDR2 FQNEAQ (reference sequence). The CDR3 runs to 14 residues. Trimming cost V 2 bases and J 3 bases, with 10 bases left between them. This CDR3 is CASSLLVGDYGYTF. In DNA form, the CDR3 reads TGTGCCAGCAGCTTACTAGTGGGCGACTATGGCTACACCTTC.

This clone was seen many times. The genes are TRBV5-1 and TRBJ2-1, with TRBD2 matching over 8 bases. From germline, CDR1 is SGHRS and CDR2 YFSETQ. The CDR3 length is 15 residues. Losses at the gene ends were 6 bases for V and 6 bases for J; bases not matched to a gene: 11. The CDR3 sequence: CASNAGTRLVNEQFF. CDR3 sequence (DNA): TGCGCCAGCAACGCCGGGACTAGACTTGTCAATGAGCAGTTCTTC.

The chain carries TRBV9 and TRBJ1-6, with a possible D match to TRBD1 (5 bases). V was clipped by 0 bases and J by 5 bases, with 6 bases between them. The CDR3 runs to 14 residues. Per germline, CDR1 SGDLS and CDR2 YYNGEE. CDR3 DNA sequence: TGTGCCAGCAGCGTAGAGACAGATAATTCACCCCTCCACTTT. Its protein is CASSVETDNSPLHF.

V gene TRBV28 combines with J gene TRBJ2-5, with D possibly TRBD2 on 5 matching bases. Germline values: CDR1 MDHEN, CDR2 SYDVKM. This CDR3 is built from 14 residues. V lost 4 bases and J lost 5, with 14 bases in between. CDR3 residues: CASSSRTGRETQYF. The CDR3 DNA follows: TGTGCCAGCAGTTCTCGGACTGGAAGGGAGACCCAGTACTTC.

J is TRBJ2-6 and V is TRBV11-2, with TRBD2 matching 7 bases. Looked up from germline, CDR1 is SGHAT and CDR2 is FQNNGV. The V gene end was trimmed by 1 base and the J gene end by 8 bases; junction bases not matched to a gene: 8. CDR3 size: 16 residues. The CDR3 loop is CASSLAGGGRTNVLTF. The CDR3 DNA sequence: TGTGCCAGCAGCTTAGCTGGCGGGGGAAGGACCAACGTCCTGACTTTC.

J is TRBJ2-3 and V is TRBV30, with 9 bases matching TRBD1. The CDR3 is made up of 14 amino acids. CDR1 and CDR2 (germline): GTSNPN, SVGIG (reference sequence). After removal of 8 bases from V and 0 bases from J, the junction contained 6 bases not matched to a gene. The CDR3 DNA reads as TGTGCCGGTCCGACAGGGGGGAGCACAGATACGCAGTATTTT. This sequence encodes CAGPTGGSTDTQYF.

CDR3 in amino acids: CASSQSHLWGRNFSGANVLTF. The CDR3 DNA reads as TGCGCCAGCAGTCAATCTCATCTTTGGGGACGGAACTTCTCTGGGGCCAACGTCCTGACTTTC. The rearrangement links TRBV23-1 to TRBJ2-6, with D perhaps given as TRBD1 or TRBD2 (5 bases each). TRBV23-1 is known as an ORF, though its function is uncertain. V lost 0 bases to trimming and J lost 0 bases, with 21 bases between them. The CDR3 spans 21 residues.

This rearrangement joins TRBV7-9 to TRBJ2-7, with D possibly being TRBD2 (6 bases). The CDR3 consists of 13 residues. V lost 5 bases to trimming and J lost 3 bases, with 11 bases between them. Looked up from germline, CDR1 is SEHNR and CDR2 is FQNEAQ (reference sequence). CDR3: CASSPGDGYEQYF. Written as DNA, the CDR3 is TGTGCCAGCAGCCCGGGGGACGGCTACGAGCAGTACTTC.

This clone was seen only a few times. The chain has TRBV18 and TRBJ2-2; no definite D call. V was trimmed by 1 base and J by 9 bases, leaving 6 bases between them. The CDR3 runs 12 residues. CDR1 is KGHSH, CDR2 LQKENI, per germline. Written as DNA, the CDR3 is TGTGCCAGCTCACCACAGTACAGGGAGCTGTTTTTT. It translates to CASSPQYRELFF.